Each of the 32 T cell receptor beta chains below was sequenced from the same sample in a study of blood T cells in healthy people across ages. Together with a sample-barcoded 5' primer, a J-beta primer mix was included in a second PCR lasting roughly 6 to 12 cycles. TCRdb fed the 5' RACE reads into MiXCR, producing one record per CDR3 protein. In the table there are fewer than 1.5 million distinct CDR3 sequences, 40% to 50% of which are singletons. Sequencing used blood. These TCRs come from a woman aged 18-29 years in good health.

The CDR3 here is CSARLASYEQYF. DNA for the CDR3: TGCAGTGCTAGACTAGCATCCTACGAGCAGTACTTC. V gene TRBV20-1 combines with J gene TRBJ2-7; perhaps TRBD2 as D (5 bases). Germline V lookup: CDR1 DFQATT, CDR2 SNEGSKA (reference sequence). Between the trimmed V and J ends, which lost 2 bases and 1 base, there was a span of 6 bases. The CDR3 loop spans 12 amino acids.

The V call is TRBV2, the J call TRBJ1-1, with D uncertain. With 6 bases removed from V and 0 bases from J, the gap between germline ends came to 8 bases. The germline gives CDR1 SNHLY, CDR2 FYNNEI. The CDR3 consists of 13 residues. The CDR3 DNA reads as TGTGCCAGCAGCGTTAACATGAACACTGAAGCTTTCTTT. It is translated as CASSVNMNTEAFF.

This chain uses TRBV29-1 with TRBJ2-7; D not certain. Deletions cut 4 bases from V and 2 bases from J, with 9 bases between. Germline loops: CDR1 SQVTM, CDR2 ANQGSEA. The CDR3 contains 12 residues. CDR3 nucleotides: TGCAGCGTTGTTAGGAATACCTACGAGCAGTACTTC. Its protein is CSVVRNTYEQYF.

The CDR3 here is CASSVDRGGNLHF. In DNA form, the CDR3 reads TGTGCCAGCAGCGTGGACAGGGGGGGGAACCTCCACTTT. The chain has TRBV5-6 and TRBJ1-6; TRBD1 matches at 10 bases. Germline trimming cut 4 bases from V and 15 bases from J; bases unmatched to any gene: 7. The CDR3 is 13 amino acids. Germline V gene data show CDR1 as SGHDT and CDR2 as YYEEEE.

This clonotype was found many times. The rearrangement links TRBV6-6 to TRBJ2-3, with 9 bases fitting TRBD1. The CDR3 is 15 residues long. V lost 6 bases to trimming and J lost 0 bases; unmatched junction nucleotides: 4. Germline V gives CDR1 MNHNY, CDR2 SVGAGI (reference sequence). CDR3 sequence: CASSRDRGSTDTQYF. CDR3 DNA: TGTGCCAGCAGCCGCGACAGGGGGAGCACAGATACGCAGTATTTT.

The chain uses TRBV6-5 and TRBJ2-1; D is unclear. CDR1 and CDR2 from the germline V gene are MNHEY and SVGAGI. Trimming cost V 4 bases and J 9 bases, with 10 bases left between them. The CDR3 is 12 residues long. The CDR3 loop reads CASSWGFGEQFF. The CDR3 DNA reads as TGTGCCAGCAGTTGGGGATTTGGTGAGCAGTTCTTC.

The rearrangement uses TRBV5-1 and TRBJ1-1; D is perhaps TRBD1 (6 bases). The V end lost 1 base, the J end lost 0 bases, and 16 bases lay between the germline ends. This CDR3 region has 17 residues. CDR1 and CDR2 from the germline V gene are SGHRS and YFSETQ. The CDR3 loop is CASSLLGGQSMNTEAFF. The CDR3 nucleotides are TGCGCCAGCAGCTTGTTAGGCGGACAGAGTATGAACACTGAAGCTTTCTTT. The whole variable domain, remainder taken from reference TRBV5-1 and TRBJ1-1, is KAGVTQTPRYLIKTRGQQVTLSCSPISGHRSVSWYQQTPGQGLQFLFEYFSETQRNKGNFPGRFSGRQFSNSRSEMNVSTLELGDSALYLCASSLLGGQSMNTEAFFGQGTRLTVV.

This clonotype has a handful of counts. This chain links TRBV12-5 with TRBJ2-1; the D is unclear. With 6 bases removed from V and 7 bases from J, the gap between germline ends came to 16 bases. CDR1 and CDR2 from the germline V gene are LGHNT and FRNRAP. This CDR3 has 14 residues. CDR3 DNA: TGTGCTAGTGGCCCCCTTCAGCGCATGAATGAGCAGTTCTTC. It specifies CASGPLQRMNEQFF.

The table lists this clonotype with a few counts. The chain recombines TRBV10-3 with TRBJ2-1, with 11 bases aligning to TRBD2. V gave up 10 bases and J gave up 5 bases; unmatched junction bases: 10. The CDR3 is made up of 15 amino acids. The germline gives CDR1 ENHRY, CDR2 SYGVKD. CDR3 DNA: TGTGCCAGCGTCAATAGCGGGGGGGGCAACAATGAGCAGTTCTTC. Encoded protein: CASVNSGGGNNEQFF.

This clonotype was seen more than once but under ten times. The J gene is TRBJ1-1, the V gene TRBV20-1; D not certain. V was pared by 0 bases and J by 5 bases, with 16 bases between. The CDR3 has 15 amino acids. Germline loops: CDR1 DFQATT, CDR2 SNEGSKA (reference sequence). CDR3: CSARDPVKGKTEAFF. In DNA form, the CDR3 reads TGCAGTGCTAGAGACCCCGTGAAGGGAAAGACTGAAGCTTTCTTT.

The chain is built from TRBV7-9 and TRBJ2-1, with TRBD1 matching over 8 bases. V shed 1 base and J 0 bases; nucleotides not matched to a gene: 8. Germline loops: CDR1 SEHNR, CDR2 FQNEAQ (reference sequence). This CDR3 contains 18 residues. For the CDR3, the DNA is TGTGCCAGCAGCTTAGTGACAGGGGTGAAACACTCCTACAATGAGCAGTTCTTC. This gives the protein CASSLVTGVKHSYNEQFF. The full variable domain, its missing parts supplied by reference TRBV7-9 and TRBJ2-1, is DTGVSQNPRHKITKRGQNVTFRCDPISEHNRLYWYRQTLGQGPEFLTYFQNEAQLEKSRLLSDRFSAERPKGSFSTLEIQRTEQGDSAMYLCASSLVTGVKHSYNEQFFGPGTRLTVL.

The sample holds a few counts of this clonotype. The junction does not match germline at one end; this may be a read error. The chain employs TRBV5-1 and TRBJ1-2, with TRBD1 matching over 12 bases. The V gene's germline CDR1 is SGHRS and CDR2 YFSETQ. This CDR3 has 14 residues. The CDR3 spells CASRTGTGGLGYTF. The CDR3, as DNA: TGTGCCAGCAGGACCGGGACAGGGGGCCTTGGCTACACCTTC.

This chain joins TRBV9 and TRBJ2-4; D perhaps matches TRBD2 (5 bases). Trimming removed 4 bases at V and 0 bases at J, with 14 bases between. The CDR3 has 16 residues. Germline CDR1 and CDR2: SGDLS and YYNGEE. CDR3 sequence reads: CASSQGGGLAKNIQYF. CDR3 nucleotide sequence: TGTGCCAGCAGCCAAGGAGGTGGGCTAGCCAAAAACATTCAGTACTTC. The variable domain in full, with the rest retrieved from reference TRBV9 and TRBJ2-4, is DSGVTQTPKHLITATGQRVTLRCSPRSGDLSVYWYQQSLDQGLQFLIQYYNGEERAKGNILERFSAQQFPDLHSELNLSSLELGDSALYFCASSQGGGLAKNIQYFGAGTRLSVL.

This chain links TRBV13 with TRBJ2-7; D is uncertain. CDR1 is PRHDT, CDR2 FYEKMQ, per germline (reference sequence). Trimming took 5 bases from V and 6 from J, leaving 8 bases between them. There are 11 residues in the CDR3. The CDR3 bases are TGTGCCAGCAGCATTTTGGGCGAGCAGTACTTC. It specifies CASSILGEQYF.

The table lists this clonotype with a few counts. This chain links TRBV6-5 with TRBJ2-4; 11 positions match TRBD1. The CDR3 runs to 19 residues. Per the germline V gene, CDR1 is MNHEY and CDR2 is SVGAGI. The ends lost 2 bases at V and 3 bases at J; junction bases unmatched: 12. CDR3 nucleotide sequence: TGTGCCAGCAGTTACCGTCTACCGGGACAGGGGGATGGCAAAAACATTCAGTACTTC. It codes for CASSYRLPGQGDGKNIQYF.

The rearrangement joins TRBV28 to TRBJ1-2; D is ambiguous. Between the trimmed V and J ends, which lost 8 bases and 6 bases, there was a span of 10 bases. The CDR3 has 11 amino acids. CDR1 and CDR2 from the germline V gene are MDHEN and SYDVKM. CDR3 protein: CASALLNGYTF. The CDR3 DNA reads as TGTGCCAGCGCCCTCCTTAATGGCTACACCTTC.

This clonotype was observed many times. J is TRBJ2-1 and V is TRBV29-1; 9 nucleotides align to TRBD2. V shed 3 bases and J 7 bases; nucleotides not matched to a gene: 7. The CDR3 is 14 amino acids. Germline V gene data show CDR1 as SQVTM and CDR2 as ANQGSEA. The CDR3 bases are TGCAGCGTTGAGTGGGAGACTAGCGGAAATGAGCAGTTCTTC. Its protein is CSVEWETSGNEQFF.

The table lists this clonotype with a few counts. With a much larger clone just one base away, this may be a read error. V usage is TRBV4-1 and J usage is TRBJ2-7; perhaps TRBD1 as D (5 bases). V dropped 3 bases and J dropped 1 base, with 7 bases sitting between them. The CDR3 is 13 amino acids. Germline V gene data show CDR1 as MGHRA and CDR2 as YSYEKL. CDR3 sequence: CASSQRQSYEQYF. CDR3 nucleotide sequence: TGCGCCAGCAGCCAGAGACAGTCCTACGAGCAGTACTTC.

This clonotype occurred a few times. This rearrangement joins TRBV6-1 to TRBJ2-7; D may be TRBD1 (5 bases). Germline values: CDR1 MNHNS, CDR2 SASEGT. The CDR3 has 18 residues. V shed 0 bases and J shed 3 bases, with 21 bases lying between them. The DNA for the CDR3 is TGTGCCAGCAGTGAAGCGCTTCAAAGGCTAGGGGCGAACTACGAGCAGTACTTC. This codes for CASSEALQRLGANYEQYF.

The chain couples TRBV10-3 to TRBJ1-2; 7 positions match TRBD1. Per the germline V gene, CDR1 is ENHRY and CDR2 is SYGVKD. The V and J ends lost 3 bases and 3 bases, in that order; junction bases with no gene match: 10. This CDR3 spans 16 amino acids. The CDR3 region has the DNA TGTGCCATCAGTGATAACAGGGGCGGCGGAGACTATGGCTACACCTTC. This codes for CAISDNRGGGDYGYTF.

The CDR3 is CSPNWGLAGKNEQFF. CDR3 sequence (DNA): TGCAGCCCAAATTGGGGACTAGCGGGGAAAAATGAGCAGTTCTTC. The chain has TRBV29-1 and TRBJ2-1, with TRBD2 identical over 13 bases. Germline CDR1 and CDR2: SQVTM and ANQGSEA. This CDR3 has 15 amino acids. V lost 8 bases and J lost 7; bases outside the gene matches: 11.

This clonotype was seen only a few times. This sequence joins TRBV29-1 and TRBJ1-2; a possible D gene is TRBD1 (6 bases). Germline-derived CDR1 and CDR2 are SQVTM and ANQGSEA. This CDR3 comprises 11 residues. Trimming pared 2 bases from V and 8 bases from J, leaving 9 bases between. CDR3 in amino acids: CSVERGGGYTF. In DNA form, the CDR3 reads TGCAGCGTTGAAAGAGGGGGAGGCTACACCTTC. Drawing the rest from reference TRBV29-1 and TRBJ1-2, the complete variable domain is SAVISQKPSRDICQRGTSLTIQCQVDSQVTMMFWYRQQPGQSLTLIATANQGSEATYESGFVIDKFPISRPNLTFSTLTVSNMSPEDSSIYLCSVERGGGYTFGSGTRLTVV.

CDR3 amino acids: CASSFMRNTQYF. CDR3 sequence (DNA): TGTGCCAGCAGTTTCATGAGGAATACGCAGTATTTT. This sequence joins TRBV28 and TRBJ2-3; no clear D gene. V was trimmed by 3 bases and J by 7 bases, leaving 8 bases between them. Germline V gives CDR1 MDHEN, CDR2 SYDVKM. The CDR3 contains 12 residues.

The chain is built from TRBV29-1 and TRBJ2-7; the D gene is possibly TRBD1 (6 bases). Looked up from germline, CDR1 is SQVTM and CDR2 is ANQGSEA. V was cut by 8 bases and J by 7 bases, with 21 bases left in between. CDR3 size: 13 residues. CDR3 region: CSPPEQGTDEQYF. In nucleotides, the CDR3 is TGCAGCCCCCCAGAACAGGGAACGGATGAGCAGTACTTC.

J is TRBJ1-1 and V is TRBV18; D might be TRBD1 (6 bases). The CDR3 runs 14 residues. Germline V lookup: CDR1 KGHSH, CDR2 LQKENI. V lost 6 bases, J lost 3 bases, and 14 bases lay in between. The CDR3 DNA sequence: TGTGCCAGCTCGCCCAACAGGGTGGACACTGAAGCTTTCTTT. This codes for CASSPNRVDTEAFF.

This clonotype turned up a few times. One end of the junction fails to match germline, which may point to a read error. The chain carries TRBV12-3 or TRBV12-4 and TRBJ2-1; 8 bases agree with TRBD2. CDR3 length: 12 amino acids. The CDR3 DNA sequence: TGTGCTAGCACCCGGACTAGCCCCGAGCAGTTCTTC. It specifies CASTRTSPEQFF.

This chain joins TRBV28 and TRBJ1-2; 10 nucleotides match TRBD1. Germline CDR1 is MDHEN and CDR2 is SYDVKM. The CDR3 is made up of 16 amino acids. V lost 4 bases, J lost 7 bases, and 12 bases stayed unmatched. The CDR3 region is CASSSPGQGTLGGYTF. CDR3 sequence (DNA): TGTGCCAGCAGTTCCCCGGGACAGGGGACCCTTGGTGGCTACACCTTC.

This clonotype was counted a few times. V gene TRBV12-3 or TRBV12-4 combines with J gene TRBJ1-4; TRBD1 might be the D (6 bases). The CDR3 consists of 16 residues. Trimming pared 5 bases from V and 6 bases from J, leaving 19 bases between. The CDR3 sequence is CASSPGEGGRYEKLFF. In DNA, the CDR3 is TGTGCCAGCAGTCCCGGGGAAGGGGGAAGGTATGAAAAACTGTTTTTT.

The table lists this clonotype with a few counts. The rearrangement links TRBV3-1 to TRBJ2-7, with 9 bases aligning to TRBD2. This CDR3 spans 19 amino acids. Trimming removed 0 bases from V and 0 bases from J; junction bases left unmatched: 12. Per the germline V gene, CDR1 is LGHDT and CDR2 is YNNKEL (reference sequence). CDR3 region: CASSQDPRTSARSSYEQYF. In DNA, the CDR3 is TGTGCCAGCAGCCAAGATCCTCGGACTAGCGCTCGAAGCTCCTACGAGCAGTACTTC.

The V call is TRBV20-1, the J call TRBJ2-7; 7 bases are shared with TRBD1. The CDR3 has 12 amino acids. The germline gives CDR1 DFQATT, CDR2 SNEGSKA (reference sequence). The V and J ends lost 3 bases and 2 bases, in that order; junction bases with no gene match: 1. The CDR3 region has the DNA TGCAGTGCTAGCGGGACAGCCTACGAGCAGTACTTC. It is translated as CSASGTAYEQYF.

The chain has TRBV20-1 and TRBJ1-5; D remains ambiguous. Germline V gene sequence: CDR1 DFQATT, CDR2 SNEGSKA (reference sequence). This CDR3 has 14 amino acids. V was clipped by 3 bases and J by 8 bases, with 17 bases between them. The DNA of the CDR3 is TGCAGTGCTAGGGATAGTCGGGGTATAGAGCCCCAGCATTTT. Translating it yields CSARDSRGIEPQHF.

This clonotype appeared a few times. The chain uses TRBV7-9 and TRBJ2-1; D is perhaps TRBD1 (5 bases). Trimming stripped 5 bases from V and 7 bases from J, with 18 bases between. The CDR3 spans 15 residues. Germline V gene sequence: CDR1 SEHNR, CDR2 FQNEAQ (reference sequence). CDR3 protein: CASSPLLAGLNEQFF. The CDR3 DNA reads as TGTGCCAGCAGCCCACTACTGGCAGGGTTAAATGAGCAGTTCTTC.